This TCR beta chain was captured in a study of PD-1 blockade in classical Hodgkin lymphoma. Whole-study findings and limits: The drivers behind the repertoire differences, possibly disease activity or prior therapy, remain undefined. Later analyses included only patients treated at least 1 year post-ASCT. There was a significant rise in CD4+ TCR diversity by C4D1, with no such rise for CD8+. Baseline diversity in complete responders resembled that of newly diagnosed patients.

The CDR3 runs to 14 residues. Germline values: CDR1 MNHNY, CDR2 SVGAGI (reference sequence). Trimming took 0 bases from V and 6 from J, leaving 9 bases between them. Time point defined: cycle 4 day 1 (C4D1), after 5 to 7 weeks of nivolumab. With no exception, relapse followed autologous stem cell transplantation in all patients, and brentuximab vedotin exposure varied. Profiling relied on immunoSEQ multiplex PCR, and the TCRdb table lists in-frame clones only, not all of them. The table shows 50,000 to 65,000 clones, with about 90% occurring only once. Worth noting for this clone: Its specificity is not known.

This clonotype was sampled from a human donor with classical Hodgkin lymphoma. This chain joins TRBV6-6 and TRBJ1-3; no reliable D call. This specimen consisted of peripheral blood mononuclear cells (PBMCs), obtained before the fourth cycle of nivolumab. The CDR3 DNA reads TGTGCCAGCAGTTACTCGAGTCAGGAAAACACCATATATTTT. It is translated as CASSYSSQENTIYF.